This is a list of T cell receptor beta chains from one sample in a study of blood T cell repertoires in COVID-19. Repertoires were generated with immunoSEQ multiplex PCR, while TCRdb's copy carries only in-frame clones and drops some. The sample records about 430,000 clones, 85% to 90% being singletons. The sequenced sample was PBMCs or T cells enriched from blood (not recorded which). The receptors here all came from a woman aged 25 to 39 with acute COVID-19. Each CDR3 is given with its conserved first and last residue. A D gene is named only where the DNA matches it firmly. Size is omitted from some rows. Given values are once, few, many or a class for expanded clones.

TRBJ2-6 TRBD1 . TRBV5-4 CASSLGDRGNPGANVLTF TGTGCCAGCAGCTTGGGGGACAGGGGAAACCCTGGGGCCAACGTCCTGACTTTC
TRBJ2-2 . . TRBV29-1 CSSRTENTGELFF TGCAGTTCTCGGACAGAAAACACCGGGGAGCTGTTTTTT
TRBJ1-1 . . TRBV19 CASSVGGRGPNTEAFF TGTGCCAGTAGTGTGGGGGGGAGGGGCCCGAACACTGAAGCTTTCTTT
TRBJ2-1 TRBD2 . TRBV14 CASSLLADEQFF TGTGCCAGCAGCCTACTAGCGGATGAGCAGTTCTTC
TRBJ2-1 TRBD2 many TRBV9 CASSLAGVADEQFF TGTGCCAGCAGTCTTGCGGGGGTTGCCGATGAGCAGTTCTTC
TRBJ2-1 . . TRBV6-5 CASRGQGVYNEQFF TGTGCCAGCAGGGGGCAGGGCGTATACAATGAGCAGTTCTTC
TRBJ1-2 TRBD1 . TRBV6-5 CASWTGQGHYGYTF TGTGCCAGTTGGACTGGACAGGGCCACTATGGCTACACCTTC
TRBJ1-6 TRBD1 . TRBV7-3 CASSLNRGSPLHF TGTGCCAGCAGCCTCAACAGGGGATCACCCCTCCACTTT
TRBJ1-5 TRBD1 few TRBV2 CASSGQGGNQPQHF TGTGCCAGCTCAGGACAGGGAGGCAATCAGCCCCAGCATTTT
TRBJ1-6 . . TRBV6-4 CASRPVGALYSPLHF TGTGCCAGCAGGCCCGTAGGAGCCCTATATTCACCCCTCCACTTT
TRBJ1-5 TRBD1 . TRBV10-1 CANSGTGEAGCNQPQHF TGCGCCAACTCCGGGACAGGGGAGGCTGGGTGCAATCAGCCCCAGCATTTT
TRBJ1-4 . . TRBV4-3 CASSQDRGNEKLFF TGCGCCAGCAGCCAAGATCGGGGTAATGAAAAACTGTTTTTT
TRBJ2-5 . once TRBV12-3/TRBV12-4 CASSLGRRETQYF TGTGCCAGCAGTTTAGGCCGTCGGGAGACCCAGTACTTC
TRBJ2-1 . few TRBV7-9 CASSSGVRNEQFF TGTGCCAGCAGCTCGGGGGTGCGCAATGAGCAGTTCTTC
TRBJ2-7 TRBD1 . TRBV6-5 CASSYKGTGGTYEQYF TGTGCCAGCAGTTACAAAGGGACAGGGGGAACCTACGAGCAGTACTTC
TRBJ2-7 . . TRBV5-1 CASNLENSYEQYF TGCGCCAGCAACTTAGAGAATTCCTACGAGCAGTACTTC
TRBJ1-2 . . TRBV7-2 CASSLAPGSPKGGYTF TGTGCCAGCAGCTTAGCGCCGGGGAGCCCTAAGGGCGGCTACACCTTC
TRBJ2-4 TRBD2 . TRBV7-9 CASSLWGTSAKNIQYF TGTGCCAGCAGCTTATGGGGGACTAGCGCAAAAAACATTCAGTACTTC
TRBJ2-3 . . TRBV5-6 CASSLTDTQYF TGTGCCAGCAGCCTGACAGATACGCAGTATTTT